Listed below are T cell receptor beta chains from one sample, sequenced in a study of OX40 agonist ivuxolimab in advanced cancers. TCRdb's table, derived via immunoSEQ multiplex PCR, lists solely in-frame clones and lacks some. The data hold 55,000 to 90,000 clones, with 75% to 90% observed a single time. Here the sequenced sample was CD4+ or CD8+ T cells sorted from blood, taken in a trial of the OX40 agonist ivuxolimab. The receptors shown here come from an adult with an advanced solid tumor such as melanoma, head and neck, liver or kidney cancer. Each CDR3 is given with its conserved first and last residue. Each record gives: J gene, D gene, clone size, V gene, CDR3 DNA, CDR3 protein. D genes are given only for firm matches. Size is omitted from some rows. Given values are once, few, many or a class for expanded clones.

j_call: TRBJ2-3; d_call: .; clone_size: once; v_call: TRBV4-2; cdr3_nt: TGTGCCAGCAGCCAAGAAGTTGCGGGCCCCCTTCATACGCAGTATTTT; cdr3_aa: CASSQEVAGPLHTQYF
j_call: TRBJ2-3; d_call: .; clone_size: .; v_call: TRBV5-5; cdr3_nt: TGTGCCAGCAGCTCCTGGAAGGGGGGGGCCTTGAATACGCAGTATTTT; cdr3_aa: CASSSWKGGALNTQYF
j_call: TRBJ2-5; d_call: .; clone_size: .; v_call: TRBV28; cdr3_nt: TGTGCCAGCAGTTTGATAAACAGGGCGATCCAGTACTTC; cdr3_aa: CASSLINRAIQYF
j_call: TRBJ1-3; d_call: .; clone_size: .; v_call: TRBV18; cdr3_nt: TGTGCCAGCTCGCTCCAAGGTATAGGAAACACCATATATTTT; cdr3_aa: CASSLQGIGNTIYF
j_call: TRBJ2-7; d_call: TRBD1; clone_size: .; v_call: TRBV6-1; cdr3_nt: TGTGCCAGCAGTGAGGACAGGGGAAGGGCCTACGAGCAGTACTTC; cdr3_aa: CASSEDRGRAYEQYF
j_call: TRBJ1-6; d_call: .; clone_size: .; v_call: TRBV7-2; cdr3_nt: TGTGCCAGCAGCCTAAACCGGGACGGCGGGTCACCCCTCCACTTT; cdr3_aa: CASSLNRDGGSPLHF
j_call: TRBJ1-3; d_call: .; clone_size: .; v_call: TRBV11-3; cdr3_nt: TGTGCCAGCAGCGACCGTAGCTCTGGAAACACCATATATTTT; cdr3_aa: CASSDRSSGNTIYF
j_call: TRBJ2-3; d_call: TRBD2; clone_size: .; v_call: TRBV4-1; cdr3_nt: TGCGCCAGCAGCCAAGAGGGGGGGGGAGAAGATACGCAGTATTTT; cdr3_aa: CASSQEGGGEDTQYF
j_call: TRBJ2-7; d_call: TRBD2; clone_size: .; v_call: TRBV6-6; cdr3_nt: TGTGCCAGCAGAACCGGGACTAGCGGCCGCTACGAGCAGTACTTC; cdr3_aa: CASRTGTSGRYEQYF
j_call: TRBJ1-2; d_call: .; clone_size: .; v_call: TRBV7-2; cdr3_nt: TGTGCCAGCAGCTTAGGGCAGTGGGACTACACCTTC; cdr3_aa: CASSLGQWDYTF
j_call: TRBJ2-5; d_call: .; clone_size: .; v_call: TRBV4-2; cdr3_nt: TGTGCCAGCAGCCAGGCGCCGGGACAATCAGAGACCCAGTACTTC; cdr3_aa: CASSQAPGQSETQYF
j_call: TRBJ2-7; d_call: .; clone_size: .; v_call: TRBV30; cdr3_nt: TGTGCCTGGAGTGTTAACATAAATTACGAGCAGTACTTC; cdr3_aa: CAWSVNINYEQYF
j_call: TRBJ1-2; d_call: TRBD1; clone_size: .; v_call: TRBV4-3; cdr3_nt: TGCGCCAGCAGCCAAGAGACAGGGGGCTATGGCTACACCTTC; cdr3_aa: CASSQETGGYGYTF
j_call: TRBJ1-2; d_call: .; clone_size: once; v_call: TRBV21-1; cdr3_nt: TGTGCCAGCAGCACCCCCGGGCAGGGGGATGGCTACACCTTC; cdr3_aa: CASSTPGQGDGYTF
j_call: TRBJ2-7; d_call: .; clone_size: once; v_call: TRBV5-1; cdr3_nt: TGCGCCAGCAGCTTGCGGGGGACATCCCGCTACGAGCAGTACTTC; cdr3_aa: CASSLRGTSRYEQYF
j_call: TRBJ2-7; d_call: .; clone_size: .; v_call: TRBV5-1; cdr3_nt: TGCGCCAGCAGCTTAACGGGGGACTCCTACGAGCAGTACTTC; cdr3_aa: CASSLTGDSYEQYF
j_call: TRBJ1-5; d_call: .; clone_size: .; v_call: TRBV7-2; cdr3_nt: TGTGCCAGCAGCTTGGGGCCAGAAGAGCCCCAGCATTTT; cdr3_aa: CASSLGPEEPQHF
j_call: TRBJ2-3; d_call: .; clone_size: few; v_call: TRBV4-2; cdr3_nt: TGTGCCAGCAGCCAAGATCTGCCTAGCCCCACAGATACGCAGTATTTT; cdr3_aa: CASSQDLPSPTDTQYF
j_call: TRBJ2-2; d_call: .; clone_size: .; v_call: TRBV28; cdr3_nt: TGTGCCAGCAGCCTTTGGAGGGCTCACGGGGAGCTGTTTTTT; cdr3_aa: CASSLWRAHGELFF
j_call: TRBJ2-7; d_call: .; clone_size: .; v_call: TRBV7-2; cdr3_nt: TGTGCCAGCAGCGCGTCTAGCTACGAGCAGTACTTC; cdr3_aa: CASSASSYEQYF
j_call: TRBJ2-7; d_call: .; clone_size: .; v_call: TRBV29-1; cdr3_nt: TGCAGCGTTGAACATCGCCCACCGGGACACTTCTCCTACGAGCAGTACTTC; cdr3_aa: CSVEHRPPGHFSYEQYF
j_call: TRBJ2-7; d_call: .; clone_size: .; v_call: TRBV2; cdr3_nt: TGTGCCAGCAATGTCCTAGGGGAGTCCTACGAGCAGTACTTC; cdr3_aa: CASNVLGESYEQYF
j_call: TRBJ1-2; d_call: .; clone_size: few; v_call: TRBV4-2; cdr3_nt: TGTGCCAGCAGCCAAGAAACAGCTAACTATGGCTACACCTTC; cdr3_aa: CASSQETANYGYTF
j_call: TRBJ1-1; d_call: TRBD1; clone_size: few; v_call: TRBV6-6; cdr3_nt: TGTGCCAGCAGTAAACAGGGGGTGAACACTGAAGCTTTCTTT; cdr3_aa: CASSKQGVNTEAFF
j_call: TRBJ1-1; d_call: .; clone_size: .; v_call: TRBV30; cdr3_nt: TGTGCCTGGAGTGGTGGTCCTCTGGGAACTGAAGCTTTCTTT; cdr3_aa: CAWSGGPLGTEAFF
j_call: TRBJ2-7; d_call: TRBD1; clone_size: .; v_call: TRBV7-9; cdr3_nt: TGTGCCAGCAGCTCCTACAGGGGGCCCGAGCAGTACTTC; cdr3_aa: CASSSYRGPEQYF
j_call: TRBJ2-2; d_call: .; clone_size: .; v_call: TRBV6-1; cdr3_nt: TGTGCCAGCAGTGAAAACCCCTGGCAGGTAGGGGCCGGGGAGCTGTTTTTT; cdr3_aa: CASSENPWQVGAGELFF
j_call: TRBJ1-4; d_call: .; clone_size: .; v_call: TRBV5-4; cdr3_nt: TGTGCCAGCAGCTTGGGGGGTGCAACTAATGAAAAACTGTTTTTT; cdr3_aa: CASSLGGATNEKLFF
j_call: TRBJ2-7; d_call: .; clone_size: .; v_call: TRBV7-8; cdr3_nt: TGTGCCAGCAGCCCGGCCGTTGGGGGAACCTACGAGCAGTACTTC; cdr3_aa: CASSPAVGGTYEQYF
j_call: TRBJ2-5; d_call: .; clone_size: .; v_call: TRBV5-1; cdr3_nt: TGCGCCAGCAGCCCCCGAGTCCAAGAGACCCAGTACTTC; cdr3_aa: CASSPRVQETQYF
j_call: TRBJ2-5; d_call: .; clone_size: .; v_call: TRBV5-4; cdr3_nt: TGTGCCAGCAGTATCCGGGGCAACCAAGAGACCCAGTACTTC; cdr3_aa: CASSIRGNQETQYF
j_call: TRBJ2-5; d_call: .; clone_size: .; v_call: TRBV14; cdr3_nt: TGTGCCAGCAGCCCGACGGCAGGGGCGGAGACCCAGTACTTC; cdr3_aa: CASSPTAGAETQYF
j_call: TRBJ2-4; d_call: .; clone_size: .; v_call: TRBV28; cdr3_nt: TGTGCCAGCAGTTTAATCTGGGGAACCGAAGGAAACATTCAGTACTTC; cdr3_aa: CASSLIWGTEGNIQYF
j_call: TRBJ1-2; d_call: TRBD1; clone_size: .; v_call: TRBV10-3; cdr3_nt: TGTGCCACCCGCGGGCAGGGGGCCTATGGCTACACCTTC; cdr3_aa: CATRGQGAYGYTF
j_call: TRBJ2-2; d_call: TRBD2; clone_size: .; v_call: TRBV9; cdr3_nt: TGTGCCAGCAGCGTAGCACTAGCGGGGGTTTTTGTCACCGGGGAGCTGTTTTTT; cdr3_aa: CASSVALAGVFVTGELFF
j_call: TRBJ2-2; d_call: .; clone_size: .; v_call: TRBV14; cdr3_nt: TGTGCCAGCAGCCGATATACAACAGGGAACACCGGGGAGCTGTTTTTT; cdr3_aa: CASSRYTTGNTGELFF
j_call: TRBJ1-2; d_call: .; clone_size: .; v_call: TRBV9; cdr3_nt: TGTGCCAGCACGCTTAAGGACAGAGGAGACTATGGCTACACCTTC; cdr3_aa: CASTLKDRGDYGYTF
j_call: TRBJ1-2; d_call: .; clone_size: .; v_call: TRBV18; cdr3_nt: TGTGCCAGCTCACTTGACAGCTATAACTATGGCTACACCTTC; cdr3_aa: CASSLDSYNYGYTF
j_call: TRBJ1-5; d_call: .; clone_size: .; v_call: TRBV6-1; cdr3_nt: TGTGCCAGCAGTGAAGCGGGGGCAGCCAATCAGCCCCAGCATTTT; cdr3_aa: CASSEAGAANQPQHF
j_call: TRBJ2-7; d_call: .; clone_size: few; v_call: TRBV6-1; cdr3_nt: TGTGCCAGCAGTGTGGGCAGGTTGTCCTACGAGCAGTACTTC; cdr3_aa: CASSVGRLSYEQYF
j_call: TRBJ1-2; d_call: .; clone_size: .; v_call: TRBV29-1; cdr3_nt: TGCAGCGTTGAAAGGGGAAACGGCTACACCTTC; cdr3_aa: CSVERGNGYTF
j_call: TRBJ1-1; d_call: .; clone_size: .; v_call: TRBV7-2; cdr3_nt: TGTGCCAGCAGCCCGACCTTGGGTGGGAACACTGAAGCTTTCTTT; cdr3_aa: CASSPTLGGNTEAFF
j_call: TRBJ1-4; d_call: .; clone_size: .; v_call: TRBV7-2; cdr3_nt: TGTGCCAGCAGCTTTAGTTTTTCGGGGGCGCGTGAAAAACTGTTTTTT; cdr3_aa: CASSFSFSGAREKLFF
j_call: TRBJ2-2; d_call: .; clone_size: .; v_call: TRBV10-2; cdr3_nt: TGCGCCAGCAGGAGGGCCGCAAACACCGGGGAGCTGTTTTTT; cdr3_aa: CASRRAANTGELFF
j_call: TRBJ1-3; d_call: TRBD1; clone_size: once; v_call: TRBV10-3; cdr3_nt: TGTGCCATCAGTCCGGGACAGGGAGGCTCTCTGGGCGGAAACACCATATATTTT; cdr3_aa: CAISPGQGGSLGGNTIYF
j_call: TRBJ2-7; d_call: .; clone_size: .; v_call: TRBV6-5; cdr3_nt: TGTGCCAGCAGTTACTCGTACGAGATCCACGAGCAGTACTTC; cdr3_aa: CASSYSYEIHEQYF
j_call: TRBJ2-7; d_call: TRBD1; clone_size: .; v_call: TRBV13; cdr3_nt: TGTGCCAGCAGTCCGGTGGCACGGACAGGGTCAACCTACGAGCAGTACTTC; cdr3_aa: CASSPVARTGSTYEQYF
j_call: TRBJ2-1; d_call: TRBD2; clone_size: .; v_call: TRBV5-3; cdr3_nt: TGTGCCAGAATCCAACCTAGCGGGGGGGCCTTTGAGCAGTTCTTC; cdr3_aa: CARIQPSGGAFEQFF
j_call: TRBJ1-3; d_call: .; clone_size: .; v_call: TRBV2; cdr3_nt: TGTGCCAGCAGTGAAACCTGGGACCCTGGAAACACCATATATTTT; cdr3_aa: CASSETWDPGNTIYF
j_call: TRBJ1-5; d_call: TRBD1; clone_size: .; v_call: TRBV18; cdr3_nt: TGTGCCAGCTCACTATCAGGGGGCGGTGAGGGGAACAATCAGCCCCAGCATTTT; cdr3_aa: CASSLSGGGEGNNQPQHF
j_call: TRBJ2-1; d_call: TRBD1; clone_size: .; v_call: TRBV7-9; cdr3_nt: TGTGCCAGCACTCCAGAGGGGGCCCTTGGGGGAAATGAGCAGTTCTTC; cdr3_aa: CASTPEGALGGNEQFF
j_call: TRBJ2-1; d_call: TRBD2; clone_size: once; v_call: TRBV10-3; cdr3_nt: TGTGCCATCAGTGACCCGGGGACTAGCGGGTACAATGAGCAGTTCTTC; cdr3_aa: CAISDPGTSGYNEQFF
j_call: TRBJ1-5; d_call: .; clone_size: .; v_call: TRBV5-6; cdr3_nt: TGTGCCAGCAGCTTGGGACGGCTCAATCAGCCCCAGCATTTT; cdr3_aa: CASSLGRLNQPQHF
j_call: TRBJ1-1; d_call: .; clone_size: .; v_call: TRBV2; cdr3_nt: TGTGCCAGCAGTTATGATTCGGGAGCTTTCTTT; cdr3_aa: CASSYDSGAFF
j_call: TRBJ1-1; d_call: TRBD1; clone_size: .; v_call: TRBV19; cdr3_nt: TGTGCCAGTAGCAAAATCCCGACAGGGATCGACACTGAAGCTTTCTTT; cdr3_aa: CASSKIPTGIDTEAFF